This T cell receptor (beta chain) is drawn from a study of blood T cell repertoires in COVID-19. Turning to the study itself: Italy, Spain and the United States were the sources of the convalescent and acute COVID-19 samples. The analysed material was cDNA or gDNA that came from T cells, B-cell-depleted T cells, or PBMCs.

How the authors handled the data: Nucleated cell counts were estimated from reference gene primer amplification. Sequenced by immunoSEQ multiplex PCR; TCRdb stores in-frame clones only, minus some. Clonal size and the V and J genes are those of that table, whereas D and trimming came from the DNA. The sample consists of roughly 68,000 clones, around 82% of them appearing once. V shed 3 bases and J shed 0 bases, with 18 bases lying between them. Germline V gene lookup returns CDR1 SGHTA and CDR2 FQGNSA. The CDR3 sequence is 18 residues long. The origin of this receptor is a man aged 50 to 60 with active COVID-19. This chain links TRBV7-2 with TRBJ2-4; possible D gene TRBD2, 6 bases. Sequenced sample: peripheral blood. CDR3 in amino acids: CASSLGLSAGLAKNIQYF. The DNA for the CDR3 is TGTGCCAGCAGCTTGGGGCTTTCGGCGGGACTAGCCAAAAACATTCAGTACTTC.